This TCR beta chain stems from a study of cytomegalovirus exposure and HLA in healthy donors. Study-wide context: Unique TCR beta sequences numbering approximately 100 million came from about 180 million T cells in an earlier analysis.

Amplification used 60 Vbeta primers and 13 Jbeta primers. Here immunoSEQ multiplex PCR was the method, and the copy in TCRdb shows in-frame clones only, minus some. The sample has 93,000 or so clones, approximately 73% seen once; the top ten hold 10%. As regards this clone: What it binds is unknown.

General study points: Investigators reported under 200 TCR beta chains as tied to cytomegalovirus.

This TCR derives from a woman aged 18-29 years in good health and CMV-seropositive. Sequencing was done on a sample of PBMCs.

The CDR3 spells CASSRPTGNYGYTF. The CDR3 bases are TGTGCCAGCAGCCGACCGACAGGGAACTATGGCTACACCTTC. The chain joins TRBV9 to TRBJ1-2, with 7 nucleotides matching TRBD1. Losses at the gene ends were 4 bases for V and 2 bases for J; bases not matched to a gene: 5. The CDR3 contains 14 residues. Germline values: CDR1 SGDLS, CDR2 YYNGEE.